This T cell receptor beta chain is drawn from a study of shared clonotypes between healthy human individuals. Study-wide results and caveats: The diversity represented, both genetic and in exposure history, was limited by few donors. When naive CD4 clonotypes were compared across a handful of donors, around 5% were shared.

As concerns this clone: What it binds is not known.

Using immunoSEQ multiplex PCR, the repertoire was profiled, and TCRdb retains in-frame clones only, with some absent. Of approximately 1.4 million clones in the sample, 95% to 99% were seen once. Trimming pared 1 base from V and 5 bases from J, leaving 15 bases between. CDR3 length: 16 residues. Per the germline V gene, CDR1 is LNHDA and CDR2 is SQIVND (reference sequence). The receptor was derived from a man younger than 40 in good health. Sequenced: naive CD4+ T cells sorted from blood. Subset described: CD45RA+ positively selected. This sequence joins TRBV19 and TRBJ2-1; D not resolved. Written as DNA, the CDR3 is TGTGCCAGTAGTATAGTGTCGCGAAAGCTAAACAATGAGCAGTTCTTC. It yields the protein CASSIVSRKLNNEQFF.